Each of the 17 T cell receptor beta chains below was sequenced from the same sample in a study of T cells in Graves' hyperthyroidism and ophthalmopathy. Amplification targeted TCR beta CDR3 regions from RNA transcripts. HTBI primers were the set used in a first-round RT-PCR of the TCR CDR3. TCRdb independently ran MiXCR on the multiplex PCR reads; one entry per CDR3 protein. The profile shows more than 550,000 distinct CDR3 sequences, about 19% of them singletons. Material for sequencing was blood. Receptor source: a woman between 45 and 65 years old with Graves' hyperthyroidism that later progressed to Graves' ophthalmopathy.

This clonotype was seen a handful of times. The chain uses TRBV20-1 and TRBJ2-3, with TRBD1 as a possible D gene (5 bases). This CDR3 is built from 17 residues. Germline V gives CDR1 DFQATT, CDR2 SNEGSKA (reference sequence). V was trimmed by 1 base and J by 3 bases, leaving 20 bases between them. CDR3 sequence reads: CSARAAAGLRGTDTQYF. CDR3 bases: TGCAGTGCTAGAGCGGCCGCAGGTCTAAGGGGAACAGATACGCAGTATTTT.

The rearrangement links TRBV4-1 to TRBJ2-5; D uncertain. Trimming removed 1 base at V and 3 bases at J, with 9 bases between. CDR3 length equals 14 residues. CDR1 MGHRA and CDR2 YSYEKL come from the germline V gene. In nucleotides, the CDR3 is TGCGCCAGCAGCCAAGTGGACGGAGAAGAGACCCAGTACTTC. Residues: CASSQVDGEETQYF.

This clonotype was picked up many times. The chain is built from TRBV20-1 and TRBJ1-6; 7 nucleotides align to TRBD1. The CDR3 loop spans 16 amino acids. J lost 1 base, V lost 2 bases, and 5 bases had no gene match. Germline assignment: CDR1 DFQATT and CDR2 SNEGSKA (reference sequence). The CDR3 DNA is TGCAGTGCTAGACGCACAGGGGCGTCCTATAATTCACCCCTCCACTTT. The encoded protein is CSARRTGASYNSPLHF.

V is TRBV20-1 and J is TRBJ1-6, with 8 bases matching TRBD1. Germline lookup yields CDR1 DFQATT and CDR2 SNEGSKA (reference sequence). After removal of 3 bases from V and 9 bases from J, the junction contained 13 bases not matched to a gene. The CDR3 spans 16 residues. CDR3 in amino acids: CSASDAGQGGISPLHF. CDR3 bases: TGCAGTGCTAGCGATGCTGGACAGGGTGGAATTTCACCCCTCCACTTT.

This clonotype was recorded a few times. The CDR3 protein is CASSSPSSGELFF. The CDR3 nucleotides read TGTGCCAGCAGTTCCCCGAGCTCCGGGGAGCTGTTTTTT. The gene calls are TRBV6-1 and TRBJ2-2; unclear D gene. Trimming left V 5 bases short and J 6 bases short, with 10 bases between. Germline V gene data show CDR1 as MNHNS and CDR2 as SASEGT. The CDR3 has 13 amino acids.

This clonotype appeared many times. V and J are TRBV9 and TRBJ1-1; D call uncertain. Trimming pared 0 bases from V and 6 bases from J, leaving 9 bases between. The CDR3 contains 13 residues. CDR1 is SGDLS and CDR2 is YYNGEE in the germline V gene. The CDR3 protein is CASSVVVEPEAFF. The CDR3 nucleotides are TGTGCCAGCAGCGTAGTAGTGGAACCTGAAGCTTTCTTT.

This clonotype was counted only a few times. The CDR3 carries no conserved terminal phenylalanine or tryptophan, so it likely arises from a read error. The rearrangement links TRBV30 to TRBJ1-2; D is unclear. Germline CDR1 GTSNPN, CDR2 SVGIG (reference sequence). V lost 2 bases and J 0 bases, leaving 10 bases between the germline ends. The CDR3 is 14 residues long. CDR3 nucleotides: TGTGCCTGGAGTCGGGCAGTATCTAACTATGGCTACACCCTC. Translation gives CAWSRAVSNYGYTL.

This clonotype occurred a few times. CDR3 nucleotides: TGTGCCAGCGGCCAGAATTTTGCAGCAGATACGCAGTATTTT. This codes for CASGQNFAADTQYF. The rearrangement links TRBV6-5 to TRBJ2-3, with D unclear. The CDR3 totals 14 residues. The ends were cut back, 8 bases at V and 4 bases at J, with 16 bases in the middle. Germline CDR1 MNHEY, CDR2 SVGAGI.

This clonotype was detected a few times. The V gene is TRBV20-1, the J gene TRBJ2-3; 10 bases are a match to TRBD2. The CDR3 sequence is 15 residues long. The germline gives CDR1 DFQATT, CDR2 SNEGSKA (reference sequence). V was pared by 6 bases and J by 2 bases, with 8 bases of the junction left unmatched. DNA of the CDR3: TGCAGTGCGGAGCTAGCGGGGGACCCCACAGATACGCAGTATTTT. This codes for CSAELAGDPTDTQYF.

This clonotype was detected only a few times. CDR3 sequence reads: CASSLASPVFNYGYTF. The CDR3, as DNA: TGTGCCAGCAGCTTAGCCAGCCCGGTCTTCAACTATGGCTACACCTTC. V and J are TRBV11-2 and TRBJ1-2; D is undetermined. The germline V gene encodes CDR1 SGHAT and CDR2 FQNNGV. The CDR3 extends over 16 amino acids. V lost 1 base and J lost 2, with 14 bases in between.

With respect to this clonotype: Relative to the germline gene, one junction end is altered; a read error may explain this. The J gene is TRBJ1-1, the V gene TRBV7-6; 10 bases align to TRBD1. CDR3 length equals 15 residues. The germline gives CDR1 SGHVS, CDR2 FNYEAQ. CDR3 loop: CASSLGLTGGTEALF. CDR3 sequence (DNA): TGTGCCAGCAGCTTAGGGTTGACAGGGGGCACTGAAGCTCTCTTT.

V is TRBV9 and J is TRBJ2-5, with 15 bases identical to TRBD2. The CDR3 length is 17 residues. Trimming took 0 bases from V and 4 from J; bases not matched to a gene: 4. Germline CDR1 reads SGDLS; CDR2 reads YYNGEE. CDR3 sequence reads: CASSVGTSGGAGETQYF. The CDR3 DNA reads TGTGCCAGCAGCGTAGGGACTAGCGGGGGGGCAGGAGAGACCCAGTACTTC.

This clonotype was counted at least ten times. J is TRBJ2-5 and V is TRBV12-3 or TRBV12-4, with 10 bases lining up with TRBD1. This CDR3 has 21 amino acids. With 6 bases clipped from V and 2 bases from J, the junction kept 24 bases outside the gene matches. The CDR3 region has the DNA TGTGCCAGCAGGGGTCGACCCGGACAGGGGGGTGGGGGAGTCTTTCAAGAGACCCAGTACTTC. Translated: CASRGRPGQGGGGVFQETQYF.

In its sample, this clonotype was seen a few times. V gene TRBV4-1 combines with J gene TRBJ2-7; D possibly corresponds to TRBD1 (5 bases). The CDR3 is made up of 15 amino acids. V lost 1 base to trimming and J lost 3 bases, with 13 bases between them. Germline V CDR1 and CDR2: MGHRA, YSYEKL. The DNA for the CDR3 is TGCGCCAGCAGCCAAGGAGTAACAGGAAGCTACGAGCAGTACTTC. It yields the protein CASSQGVTGSYEQYF.

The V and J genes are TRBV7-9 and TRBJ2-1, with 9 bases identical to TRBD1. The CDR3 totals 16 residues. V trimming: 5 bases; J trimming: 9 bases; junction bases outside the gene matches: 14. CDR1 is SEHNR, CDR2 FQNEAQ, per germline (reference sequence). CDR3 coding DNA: TGTGCCAGCAGCCATTTCCCGGGACAGGGTTATCTTGAGCAGTTCTTC. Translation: CASSHFPGQGYLEQFF.

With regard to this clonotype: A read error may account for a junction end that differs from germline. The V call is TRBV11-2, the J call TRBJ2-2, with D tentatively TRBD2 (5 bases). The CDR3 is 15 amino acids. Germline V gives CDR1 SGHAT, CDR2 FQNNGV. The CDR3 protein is CASSPAAVGTGEPFF. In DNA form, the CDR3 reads TGTGCCAGCAGCCCCGCGGCGGTCGGCACCGGGGAGCCGTTTTTT.

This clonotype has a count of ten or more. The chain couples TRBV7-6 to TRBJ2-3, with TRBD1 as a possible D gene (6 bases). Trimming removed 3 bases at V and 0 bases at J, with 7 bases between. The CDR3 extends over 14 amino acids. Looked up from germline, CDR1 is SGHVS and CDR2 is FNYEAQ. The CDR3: CASSLGHSTDTQYF. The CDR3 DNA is TGTGCCAGCAGCTTGGGACACAGCACAGATACGCAGTATTTT.